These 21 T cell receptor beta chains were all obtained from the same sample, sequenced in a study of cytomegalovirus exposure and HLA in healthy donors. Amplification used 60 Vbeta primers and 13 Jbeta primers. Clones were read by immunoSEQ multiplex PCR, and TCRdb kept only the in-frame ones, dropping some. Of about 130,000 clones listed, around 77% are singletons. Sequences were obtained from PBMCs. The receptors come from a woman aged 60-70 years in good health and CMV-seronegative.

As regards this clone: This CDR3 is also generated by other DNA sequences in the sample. The CDR3 loop reads CASSAEETQYF. Written as DNA, the CDR3 is TGTGCCAGCAGTGCGGAAGAGACCCAGTACTTC. The chain carries TRBV28 and TRBJ2-5; D call uncertain. Trimming took off 5 bases at V and 3 bases at J, with 4 bases between the two ends. The CDR3 sequence is 11 residues long. Germline values: CDR1 MDHEN, CDR2 SYDVKM.

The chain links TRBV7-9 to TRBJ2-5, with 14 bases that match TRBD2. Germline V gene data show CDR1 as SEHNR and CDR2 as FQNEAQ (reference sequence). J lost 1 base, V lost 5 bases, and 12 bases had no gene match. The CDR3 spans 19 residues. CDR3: CASSPPRLAGGLFQETQYF. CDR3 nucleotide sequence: TGTGCCAGCAGCCCCCCCCGACTAGCGGGGGGGTTATTCCAAGAGACCCAGTACTTC.

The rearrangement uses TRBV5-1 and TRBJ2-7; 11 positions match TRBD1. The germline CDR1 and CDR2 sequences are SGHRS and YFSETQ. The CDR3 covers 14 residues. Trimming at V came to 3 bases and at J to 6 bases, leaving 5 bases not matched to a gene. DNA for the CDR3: TGCGCCAGCAGCTCCGGACAGGGGGCGCGCGAGCAGTACTTC. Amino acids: CASSSGQGAREQYF. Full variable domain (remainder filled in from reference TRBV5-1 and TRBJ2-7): KAGVTQTPRYLIKTRGQQVTLSCSPISGHRSVSWYQQTPGQGLQFLFEYFSETQRNKGNFPGRFSGRQFSNSRSEMNVSTLELGDSALYLCASSSGQGAREQYFGPGTRLTVT.

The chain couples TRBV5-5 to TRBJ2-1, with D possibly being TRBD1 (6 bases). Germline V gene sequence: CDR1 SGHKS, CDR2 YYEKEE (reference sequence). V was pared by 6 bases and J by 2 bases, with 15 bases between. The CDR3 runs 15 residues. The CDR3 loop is CASIHKGGPYNEQFF. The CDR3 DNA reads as TGTGCCAGCATCCATAAAGGGGGACCCTACAATGAGCAGTTCTTC.

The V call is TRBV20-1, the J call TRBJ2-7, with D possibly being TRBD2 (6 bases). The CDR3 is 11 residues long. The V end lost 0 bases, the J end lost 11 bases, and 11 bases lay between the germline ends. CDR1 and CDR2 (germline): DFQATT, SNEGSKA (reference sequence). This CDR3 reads CSARDRTTKYF. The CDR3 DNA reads TGCAGTGCTAGAGATAGGACTACTAAGTACTTC.

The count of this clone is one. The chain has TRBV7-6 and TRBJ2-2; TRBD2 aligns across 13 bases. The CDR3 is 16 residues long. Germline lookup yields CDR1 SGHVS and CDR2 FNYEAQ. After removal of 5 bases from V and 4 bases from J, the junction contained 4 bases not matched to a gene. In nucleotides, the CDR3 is TGTGCCAGCAGCCGGACTAGCGGGAGCCTCACCGGGGAGCTGTTTTTT. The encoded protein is CASSRTSGSLTGELFF.

The CDR3 nucleotides are TGTGCCTGGAGTCGGCAGGGGACCACTGAAGCTTTCTTT. Translation gives CAWSRQGTTEAFF. The rearrangement joins TRBV30 to TRBJ1-1, with a possible D match to TRBD1 (6 bases). Germline V lookup: CDR1 GTSNPN, CDR2 SVGIG (reference sequence). Deletions cut 2 bases from V and 4 bases from J, with 11 bases between. This CDR3 has 13 amino acids.

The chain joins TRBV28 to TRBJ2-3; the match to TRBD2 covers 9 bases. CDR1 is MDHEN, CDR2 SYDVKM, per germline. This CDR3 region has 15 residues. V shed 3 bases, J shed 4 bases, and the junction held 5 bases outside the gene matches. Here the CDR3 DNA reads TGTGCCAGCAGTTTTGGGACTAGCTGGCCAGATACGCAGTATTTT. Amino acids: CASSFGTSWPDTQYF.

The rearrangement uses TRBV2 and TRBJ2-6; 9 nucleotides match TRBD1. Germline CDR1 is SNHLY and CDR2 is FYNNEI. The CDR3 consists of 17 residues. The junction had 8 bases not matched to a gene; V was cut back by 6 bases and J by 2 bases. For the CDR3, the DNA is TGTGCCAGCAGGTACCGGGACAGGGAAGCTGGGGCCAACGTCCTGACTTTC. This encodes CASRYRDREAGANVLTF. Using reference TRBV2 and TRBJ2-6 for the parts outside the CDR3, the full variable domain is EPEVTQTPSHQVTQMGQEVILRCVPISNHLYFYWYRQILGQKVEFLVSFYNNEISEKSEIFDDQFSVERPDGSNFTLKIRSTKLEDSAMYFCASRYRDREAGANVLTFGAGSRLTVL.

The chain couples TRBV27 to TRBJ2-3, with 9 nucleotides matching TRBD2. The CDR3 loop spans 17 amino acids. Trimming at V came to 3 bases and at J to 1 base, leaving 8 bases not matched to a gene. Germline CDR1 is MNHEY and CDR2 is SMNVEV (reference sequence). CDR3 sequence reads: CASSFTAGGQGTDTQYF. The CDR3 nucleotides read TGTGCCAGCAGTTTTACGGCGGGGGGGCAGGGCACAGATACGCAGTATTTT.

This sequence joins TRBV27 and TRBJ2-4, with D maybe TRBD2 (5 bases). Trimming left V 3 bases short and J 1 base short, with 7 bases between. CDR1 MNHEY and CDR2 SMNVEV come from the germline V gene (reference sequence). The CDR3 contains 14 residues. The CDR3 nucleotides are TGTGCCAGCAGTTTTTCGGGGGCCAAAAACATTCAGTACTTC. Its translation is CASSFSGAKNIQYF.

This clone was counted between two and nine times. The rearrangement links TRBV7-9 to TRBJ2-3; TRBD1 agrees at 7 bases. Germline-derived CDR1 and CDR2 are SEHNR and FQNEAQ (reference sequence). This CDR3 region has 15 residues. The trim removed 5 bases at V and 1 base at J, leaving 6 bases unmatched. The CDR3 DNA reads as TGTGCCAGCAGCGGTGGACAGGAGCGCACAGATACGCAGTATTTT. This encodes CASSGGQERTDTQYF.

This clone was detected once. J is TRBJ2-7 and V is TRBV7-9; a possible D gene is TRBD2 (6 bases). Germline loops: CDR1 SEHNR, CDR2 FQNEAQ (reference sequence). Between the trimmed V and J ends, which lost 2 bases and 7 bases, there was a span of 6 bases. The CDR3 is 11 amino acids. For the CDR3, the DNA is TGTGCCAGCAGCTTACGGGGGGAGCAGTACTTC. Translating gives CASSLRGEQYF.

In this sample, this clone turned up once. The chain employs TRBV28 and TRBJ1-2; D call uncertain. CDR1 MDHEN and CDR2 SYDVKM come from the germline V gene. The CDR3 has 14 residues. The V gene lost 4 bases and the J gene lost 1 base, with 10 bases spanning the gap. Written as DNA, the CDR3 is TGTGCCAGCAGTTGGCCCAACAATAACTATGGCTACACCTTC. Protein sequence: CASSWPNNNYGYTF.

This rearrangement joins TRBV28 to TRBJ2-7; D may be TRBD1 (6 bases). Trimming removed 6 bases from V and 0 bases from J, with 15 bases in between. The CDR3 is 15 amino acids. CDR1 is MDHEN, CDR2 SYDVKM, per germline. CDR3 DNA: TGTGCCAGCAGCCCGGGACACCAGGCCTCCTACGAGCAGTACTTC. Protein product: CASSPGHQASYEQYF.

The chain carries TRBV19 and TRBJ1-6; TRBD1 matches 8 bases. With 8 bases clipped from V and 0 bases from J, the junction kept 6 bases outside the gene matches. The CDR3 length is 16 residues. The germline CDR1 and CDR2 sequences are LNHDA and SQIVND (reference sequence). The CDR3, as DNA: TGTGCCAGTCTGGACAGGGCGAGCTCCTATAATTCACCCCTCCACTTT. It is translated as CASLDRASSYNSPLHF. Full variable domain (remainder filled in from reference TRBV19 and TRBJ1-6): DGGITQSPKYLFRKEGQNVTLSCEQNLNHDAMYWYRQDPGQGLRLIYYSQIVNDFQKGDIAEGYSVSREKKESFPLTVTSAQKNPTAFYLCASLDRASSYNSPLHFGNGTRLTVT.

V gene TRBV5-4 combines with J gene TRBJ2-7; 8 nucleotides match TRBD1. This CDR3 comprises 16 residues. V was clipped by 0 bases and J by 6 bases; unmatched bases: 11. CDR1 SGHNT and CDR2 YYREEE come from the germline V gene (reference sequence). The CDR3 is CASSLAVGQGSIEQYF. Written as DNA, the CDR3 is TGTGCCAGCAGCTTGGCCGTTGGACAGGGCTCTATCGAGCAGTACTTC.

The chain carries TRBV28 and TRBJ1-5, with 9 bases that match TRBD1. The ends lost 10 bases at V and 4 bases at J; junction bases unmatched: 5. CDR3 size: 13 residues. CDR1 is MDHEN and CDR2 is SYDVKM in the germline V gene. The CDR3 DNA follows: TGTGCCACCAAGACAGGGGGAAATCAGCCCCAGCATTTT. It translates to CATKTGGNQPQHF.

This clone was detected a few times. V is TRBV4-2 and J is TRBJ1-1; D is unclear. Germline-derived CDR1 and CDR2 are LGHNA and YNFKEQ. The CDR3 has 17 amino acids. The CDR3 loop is CFFKQKTAYEENTEAFF. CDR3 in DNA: TGTTTTTTCAAGCAGAAGACGGCATACGAGGAGAACACTGAAGCTTTCTTT.

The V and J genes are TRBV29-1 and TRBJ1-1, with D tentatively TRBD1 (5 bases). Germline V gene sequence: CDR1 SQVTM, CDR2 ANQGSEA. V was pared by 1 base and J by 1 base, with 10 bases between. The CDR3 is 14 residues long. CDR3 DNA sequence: TGCAGCGTTGAAGGGAGCAGGGCGAACACTGAAGCTTTCTTT. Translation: CSVEGSRANTEAFF.

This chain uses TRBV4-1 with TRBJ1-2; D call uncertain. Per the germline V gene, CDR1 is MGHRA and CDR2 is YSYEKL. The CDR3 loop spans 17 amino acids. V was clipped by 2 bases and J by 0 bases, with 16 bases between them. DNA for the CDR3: TGCGCCAGCAGCCAACCTATTCAAACAGTAACTAACTATGGCTACACCTTC. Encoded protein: CASSQPIQTVTNYGYTF.